The T cell receptor beta chain described here comes from a study of graft-versus-host responses after intestinal transplantation. Study overall: Each recipient received a multivisceral, liver-intestinal, or isolated intestinal graft. Every transplant recipient was induced with anti-thymocyte globulin, then maintained on tacrolimus and steroids for approximately three years.

Sequenced by immunoSEQ multiplex PCR; TCRdb stores in-frame clones only, minus some. Found here are over 75,000 clones, about 83% of them singletons; the top ten hold approximately 1.4%. General study results and limits: Ileal or blood samples showed some GvH clones first, and such clones were also found in recipient marrow. Graft-donor T cell macrochimerism in patients accompanied high graft-versus-host to host-versus-graft clonal ratios in allografts.

The J segment lost 5 bases and the V segment lost 0 bases, leaving 7 bases of the junction unmatched. CDR3 length: 15 residues. CDR1 and CDR2 (germline): SGHAT, FQNNGV. With respect to this clone: Its antigen is unidentified.

The source material was PBMCs, sampled 255 days after intestinal transplant. This clonotype was obtained from a human patient who received an intestinal transplant, so some T cells may come from the graft donor. This chain connects TRBV11-2 to TRBJ2-7; 7 nucleotides line up with TRBD2. The CDR3: CASSLEAGLVHEQYV. CDR3 DNA: TGTGCCAGCAGCTTAGAGGCCGGACTAGTTCACGAGCAGTACGTC.